The text below deals with one T cell receptor (beta chain). Compared with germline, one end of the junction differs, possibly owing to a read error. Staff drew roughly 10 milliliters of peripheral blood from each donor. Each sample yielded at least 6 micrograms of PBMC total RNA. The sample is drawn from a study of blood T cells in healthy people across ages. A second PCR of 7 to 11 cycles used a sample-barcoded 5' primer and a J-beta primer mix. Each of the cDNA molecules was tagged by a template-switch adaptor with 12 random nucleotides. TCRdb processed the 5' RACE reads anew with MiXCR; each CDR3 protein has one entry. The profile shows around 1,700,000 distinct CDR3 sequences, roughly 27% of them singletons. This CDR3 is built from 12 residues. In germline, CDR1 is MDHEN, CDR2 SYDVKM.

The sequencing sample was made of blood. The TCR originated in a woman in her thirties in good health. J is TRBJ2-2 and V is TRBV28; the D is unclear. The CDR3 reads CANSFLTGELFF. In DNA, the CDR3 is TGTGCCAACAGTTTTCTCACCGGGGAGCTGTTTTTT.